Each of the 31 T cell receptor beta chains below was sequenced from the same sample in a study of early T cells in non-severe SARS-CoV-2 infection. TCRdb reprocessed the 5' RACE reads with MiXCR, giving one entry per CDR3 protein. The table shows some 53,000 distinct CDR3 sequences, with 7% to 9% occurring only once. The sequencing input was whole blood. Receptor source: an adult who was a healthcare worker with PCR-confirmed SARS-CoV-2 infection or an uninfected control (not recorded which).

This chain's CDR3 is CASSQTDSGNTIYF. The CDR3 nucleotides are TGTGCCAGCAGCCAGACCGACTCTGGAAACACCATATATTTT. The rearrangement uses TRBV21-1 and TRBJ1-3. TRBV21-1 is noted as a pseudogene. This CDR3 region has 14 residues.

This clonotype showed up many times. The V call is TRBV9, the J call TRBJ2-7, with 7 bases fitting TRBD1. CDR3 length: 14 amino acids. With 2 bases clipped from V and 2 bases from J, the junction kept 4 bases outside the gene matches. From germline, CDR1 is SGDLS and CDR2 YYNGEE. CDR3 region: CASSVGTDPYEQYF. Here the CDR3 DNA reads TGTGCCAGCAGCGTTGGGACAGACCCCTACGAGCAGTACTTC.

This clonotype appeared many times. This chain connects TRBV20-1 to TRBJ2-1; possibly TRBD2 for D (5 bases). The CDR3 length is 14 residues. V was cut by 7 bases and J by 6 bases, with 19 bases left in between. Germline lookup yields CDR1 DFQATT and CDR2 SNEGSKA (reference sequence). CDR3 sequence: CSGMGLARGNEQFF. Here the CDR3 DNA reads TGCAGTGGGATGGGTCTAGCTCGAGGCAATGAGCAGTTCTTC.

The DNA for the CDR3 is TGTGCCAGCAGTTTGTCCGCCGGCTCCGGCGAGCAGTACTTC. Translation: CASSLSAGSGEQYF. The rearrangement uses TRBV12-3 or TRBV12-4 and TRBJ2-7; D unclear. The CDR3 runs to 14 residues. Trimming left V 3 bases short and J 6 bases short, with 15 bases between.

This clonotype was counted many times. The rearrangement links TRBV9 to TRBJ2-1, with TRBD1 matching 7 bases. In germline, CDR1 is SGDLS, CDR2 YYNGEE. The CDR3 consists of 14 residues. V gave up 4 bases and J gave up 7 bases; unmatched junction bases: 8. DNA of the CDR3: TGTGCCAGCAGCCCAATGACAGGGCGAAATGAGCAGTTCTTC. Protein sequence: CASSPMTGRNEQFF.

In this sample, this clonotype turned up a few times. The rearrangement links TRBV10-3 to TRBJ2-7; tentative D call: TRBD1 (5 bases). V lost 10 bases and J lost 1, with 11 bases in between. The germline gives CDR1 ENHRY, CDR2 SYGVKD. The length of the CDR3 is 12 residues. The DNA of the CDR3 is TGTGCCACCCGATCAGGGTCCTACGAGCAGTACTTC. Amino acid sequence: CATRSGSYEQYF.

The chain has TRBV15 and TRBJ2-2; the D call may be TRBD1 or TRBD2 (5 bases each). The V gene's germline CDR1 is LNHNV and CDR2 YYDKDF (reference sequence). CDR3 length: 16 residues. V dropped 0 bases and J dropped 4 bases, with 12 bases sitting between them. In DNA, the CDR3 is TGTGCCACCAGCAGAGATCAGGGACGGAGCACCGGGGAGCTGTTTTTT. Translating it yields CATSRDQGRSTGELFF.

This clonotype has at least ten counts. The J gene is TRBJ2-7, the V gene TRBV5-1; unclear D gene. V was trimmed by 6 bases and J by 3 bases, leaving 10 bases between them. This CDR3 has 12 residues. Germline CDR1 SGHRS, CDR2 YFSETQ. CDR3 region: CASKEGYYEQYF. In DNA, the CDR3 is TGCGCCAGCAAGGAAGGGTACTACGAGCAGTACTTC.

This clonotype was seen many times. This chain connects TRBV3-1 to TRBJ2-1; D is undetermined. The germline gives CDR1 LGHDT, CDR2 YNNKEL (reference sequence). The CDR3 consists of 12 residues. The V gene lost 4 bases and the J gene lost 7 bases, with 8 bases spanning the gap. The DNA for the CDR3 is TGTGCCAGCAGCCTAAAGATAAATGAGCAGTTCTTC. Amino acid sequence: CASSLKINEQFF.

CDR3 in amino acids: CASSPKTSVGDTQYF. The CDR3 DNA follows: TGTGCCAGCTCACCGAAGACTAGCGTCGGGGATACGCAGTATTTT. The chain is built from TRBV18 and TRBJ2-3; TRBD2 matches 8 bases. The CDR3 runs to 15 residues. V was pared by 3 bases and J by 6 bases, with 8 bases of the junction left unmatched. Germline values: CDR1 KGHSH, CDR2 LQKENI.

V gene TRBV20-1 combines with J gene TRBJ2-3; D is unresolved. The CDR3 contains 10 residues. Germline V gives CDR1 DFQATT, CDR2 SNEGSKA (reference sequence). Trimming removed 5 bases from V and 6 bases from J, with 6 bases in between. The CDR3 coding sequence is TGCAGTGCTGACCGGGATACGCAGTATTTT. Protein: CSADRDTQYF.

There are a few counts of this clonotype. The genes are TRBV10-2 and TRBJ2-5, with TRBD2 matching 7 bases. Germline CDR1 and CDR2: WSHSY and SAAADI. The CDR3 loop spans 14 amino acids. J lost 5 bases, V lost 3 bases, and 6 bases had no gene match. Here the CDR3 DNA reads TGCGCCAGCAGTGACCCGGGAGGCGTGGAGACCCAGTACTTC. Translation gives CASSDPGGVETQYF.

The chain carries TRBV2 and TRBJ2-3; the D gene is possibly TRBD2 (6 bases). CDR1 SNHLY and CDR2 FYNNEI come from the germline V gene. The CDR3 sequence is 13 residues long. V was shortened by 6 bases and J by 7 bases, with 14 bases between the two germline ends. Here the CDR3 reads CASRTLRDYTQYF. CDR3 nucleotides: TGTGCCAGCAGAACTCTCCGGGACTATACGCAGTATTTT.

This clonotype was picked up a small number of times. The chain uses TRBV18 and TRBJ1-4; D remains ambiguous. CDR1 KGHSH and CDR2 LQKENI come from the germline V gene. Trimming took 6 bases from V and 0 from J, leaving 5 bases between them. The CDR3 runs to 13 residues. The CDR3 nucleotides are TGTGCCAGCTCTCAATCAACTAATGAAAAACTGTTTTTT. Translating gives CASSQSTNEKLFF.

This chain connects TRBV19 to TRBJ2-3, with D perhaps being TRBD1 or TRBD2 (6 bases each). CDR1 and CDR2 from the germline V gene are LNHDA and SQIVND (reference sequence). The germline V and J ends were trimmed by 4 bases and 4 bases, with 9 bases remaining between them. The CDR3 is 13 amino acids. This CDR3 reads CASSNGGPDTQYF. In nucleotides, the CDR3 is TGTGCCAGTAGTAACGGGGGCCCAGATACGCAGTATTTT.

CDR3 loop: CASSPLDRGRDEQFF. For the CDR3, the DNA is TGTGCCAGCAGCCCCCTCGACAGGGGTAGAGATGAGCAGTTCTTC. The V and J genes are TRBV13 and TRBJ2-1; 8 bases align to TRBD1. The CDR3 totals 15 residues. V dropped 5 bases and J dropped 8; count of bases not matched to a gene: 11. CDR1 is PRHDT and CDR2 is FYEKMQ in the germline V gene (reference sequence).

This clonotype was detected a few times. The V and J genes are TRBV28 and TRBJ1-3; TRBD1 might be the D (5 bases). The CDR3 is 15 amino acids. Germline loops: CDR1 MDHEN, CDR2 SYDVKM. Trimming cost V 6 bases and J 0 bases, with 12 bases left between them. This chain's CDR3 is CASSPRVPSGNTIYF. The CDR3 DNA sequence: TGTGCCAGCAGCCCCAGGGTCCCCTCTGGAAACACCATATATTTT.

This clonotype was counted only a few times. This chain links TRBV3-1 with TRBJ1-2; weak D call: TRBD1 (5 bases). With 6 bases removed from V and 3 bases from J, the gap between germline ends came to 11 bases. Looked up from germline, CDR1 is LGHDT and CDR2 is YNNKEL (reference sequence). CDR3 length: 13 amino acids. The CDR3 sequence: CASSLDSDYGYTF. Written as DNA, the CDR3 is TGTGCCAGCAGTCTCGACAGCGACTATGGCTACACCTTC.

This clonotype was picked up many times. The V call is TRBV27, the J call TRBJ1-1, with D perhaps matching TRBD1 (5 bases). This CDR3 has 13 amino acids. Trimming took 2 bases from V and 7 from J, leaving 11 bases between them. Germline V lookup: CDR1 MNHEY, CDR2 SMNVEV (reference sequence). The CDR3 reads CASSLRGPNEAFF. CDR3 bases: TGTGCCAGCAGTTTACGGGGACCCAATGAAGCTTTCTTT.

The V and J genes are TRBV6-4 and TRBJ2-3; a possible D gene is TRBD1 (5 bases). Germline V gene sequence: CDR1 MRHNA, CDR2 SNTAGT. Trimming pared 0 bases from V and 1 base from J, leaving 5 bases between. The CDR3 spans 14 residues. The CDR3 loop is CASSDSTGTDTQYF. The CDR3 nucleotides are TGTGCCAGCAGTGACTCGACAGGCACAGATACGCAGTATTTT.

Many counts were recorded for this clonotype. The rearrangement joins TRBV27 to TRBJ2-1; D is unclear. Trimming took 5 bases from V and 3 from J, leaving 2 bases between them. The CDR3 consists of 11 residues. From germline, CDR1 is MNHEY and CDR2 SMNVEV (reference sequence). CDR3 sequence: CASSHYNEQFF. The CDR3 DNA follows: TGTGCCAGCAGTCACTACAATGAGCAGTTCTTC.

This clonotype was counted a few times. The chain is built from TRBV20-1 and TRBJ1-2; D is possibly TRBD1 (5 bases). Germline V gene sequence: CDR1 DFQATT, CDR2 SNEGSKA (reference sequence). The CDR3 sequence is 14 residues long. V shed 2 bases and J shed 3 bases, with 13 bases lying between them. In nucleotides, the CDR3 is TGCAGTGCTAGAAACTTCAGGGAGGACTATGGCTACACCTTC. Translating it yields CSARNFREDYGYTF.

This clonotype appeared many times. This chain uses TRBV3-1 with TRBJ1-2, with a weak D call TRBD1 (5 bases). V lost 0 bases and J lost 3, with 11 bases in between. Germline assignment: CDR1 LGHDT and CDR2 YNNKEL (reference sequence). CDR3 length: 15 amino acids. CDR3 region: CASSQDEGVHYGYTF. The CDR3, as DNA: TGTGCCAGCAGCCAAGATGAAGGGGTTCACTATGGCTACACCTTC.

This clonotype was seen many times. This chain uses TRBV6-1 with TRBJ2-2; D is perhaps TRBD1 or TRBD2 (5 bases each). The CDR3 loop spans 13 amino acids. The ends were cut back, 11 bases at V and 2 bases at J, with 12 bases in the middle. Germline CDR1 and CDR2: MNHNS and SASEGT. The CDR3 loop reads CAGWDGNTGELFF. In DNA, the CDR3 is TGTGCCGGTTGGGACGGTAACACCGGGGAGCTGTTTTTT.

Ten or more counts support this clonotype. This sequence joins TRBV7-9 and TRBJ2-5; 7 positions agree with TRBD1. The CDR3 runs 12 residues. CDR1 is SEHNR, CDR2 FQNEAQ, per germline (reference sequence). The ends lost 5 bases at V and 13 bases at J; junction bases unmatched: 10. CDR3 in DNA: TGTGCCAGCAGCCGGGACAGTCCTCGCTCGTACTTC. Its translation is CASSRDSPRSYF. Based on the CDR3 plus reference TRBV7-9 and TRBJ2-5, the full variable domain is DTGVSQNPRHKITKRGQNVTFRCDPISEHNRLYWYRQTLGQGPEFLTYFQNEAQLEKSRLLSDRFSAERPKGSFSTLEIQRTEQGDSAMYLCASSRDSPRSYFGPGTRLLVL.

As DNA, the CDR3 is TGCAGCGGGGGGAAGGGCATGAACACTGAAGCTTTCTTT. Translated: CSGGKGMNTEAFF. V is TRBV29-1 and J is TRBJ1-1, with D possibly TRBD1 on 5 matching bases. The V gene lost 7 bases and the J gene lost 0 bases, with 12 bases spanning the gap. CDR3 length: 13 residues. Germline V gives CDR1 SQVTM, CDR2 ANQGSEA. The full variable domain, completed using reference TRBV29-1 and TRBJ1-1, is SAVISQKPSRDICQRGTSLTIQCQVDSQVTMMFWYRQQPGQSLTLIATANQGSEATYESGFVIDKFPISRPNLTFSTLTVSNMSPEDSSIYLCSGGKGMNTEAFFGQGTRLTVV.

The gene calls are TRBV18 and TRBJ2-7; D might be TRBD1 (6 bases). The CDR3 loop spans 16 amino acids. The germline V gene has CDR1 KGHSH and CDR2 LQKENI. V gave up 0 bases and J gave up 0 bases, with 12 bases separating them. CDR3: CASSPPRQANSYEQYF. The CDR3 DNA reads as TGTGCCAGCTCACCACCGAGACAGGCCAACTCCTACGAGCAGTACTTC.

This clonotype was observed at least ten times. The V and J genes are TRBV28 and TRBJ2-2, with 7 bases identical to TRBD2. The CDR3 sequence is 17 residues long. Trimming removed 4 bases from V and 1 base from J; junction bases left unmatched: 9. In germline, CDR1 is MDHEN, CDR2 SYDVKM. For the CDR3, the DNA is TGTGCCAGCAGTTCCCCCTTCCTAGCGGTGAACACCGGGGAGCTGTTTTTT. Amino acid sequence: CASSSPFLAVNTGELFF.

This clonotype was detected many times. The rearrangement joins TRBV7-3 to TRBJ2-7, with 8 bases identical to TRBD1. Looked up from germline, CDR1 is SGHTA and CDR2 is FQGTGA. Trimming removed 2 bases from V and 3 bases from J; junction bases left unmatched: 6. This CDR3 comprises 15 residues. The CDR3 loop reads CASSLSAGGLYEQYF. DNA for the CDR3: TGTGCCAGCAGCTTATCAGCAGGGGGCCTCTACGAGCAGTACTTC.

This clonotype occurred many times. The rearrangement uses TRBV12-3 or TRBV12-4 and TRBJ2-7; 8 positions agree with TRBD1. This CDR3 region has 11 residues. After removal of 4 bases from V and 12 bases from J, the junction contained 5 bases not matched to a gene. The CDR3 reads CASSSRQGLYF. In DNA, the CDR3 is TGTGCCAGCAGTTCACGACAGGGGTTGTACTTC.

CDR3 protein: CASRYSGTSNEQFF. The CDR3 nucleotides read TGTGCCAGCAGATATAGCGGGACGTCGAATGAGCAGTTCTTC. The chain combines TRBV19 with TRBJ2-1; 8 nucleotides match TRBD2. The germline V gene encodes CDR1 LNHDA and CDR2 SQIVND (reference sequence). The ends lost 9 bases at V and 7 bases at J; junction bases unmatched: 11. The CDR3 length is 14 residues. Based on the CDR3 plus reference TRBV19 and TRBJ2-1, the full variable domain is DGGITQSPKYLFRKEGQNVTLSCEQNLNHDAMYWYRQDPGQGLRLIYYSQIVNDFQKGDIAEGYSVSREKKESFPLTVTSAQKNPTAFYLCASRYSGTSNEQFFGPGTRLTVL.